The entry that follows covers one T cell receptor (beta chain) sequence. The data were taken from a study of identifying expanded T cells in peripheral blood. There are 12 residues in the CDR3. Trimming stripped 6 bases from V and 3 bases from J, with 8 bases between. Germline V lookup: CDR1 MNHNY, CDR2 SVGAGI (reference sequence). This table comes from immunoSEQ multiplex PCR, and its TCRdb copy is limited to in-frame clones, with some not included. The sample yields 130,000 or so clones, roughly 80% seen once. The chain combines TRBV6-6 with TRBJ1-1, with D uncertain. The sequenced sample consisted of blood. The clonotype was recovered from a person aged 18 to 69 in good health. The CDR3 protein is CASSPRDTEAFF. CDR3 sequence (DNA): TGTGCCAGCAGCCCTCGCGACACTGAAGCTTTCTTT.